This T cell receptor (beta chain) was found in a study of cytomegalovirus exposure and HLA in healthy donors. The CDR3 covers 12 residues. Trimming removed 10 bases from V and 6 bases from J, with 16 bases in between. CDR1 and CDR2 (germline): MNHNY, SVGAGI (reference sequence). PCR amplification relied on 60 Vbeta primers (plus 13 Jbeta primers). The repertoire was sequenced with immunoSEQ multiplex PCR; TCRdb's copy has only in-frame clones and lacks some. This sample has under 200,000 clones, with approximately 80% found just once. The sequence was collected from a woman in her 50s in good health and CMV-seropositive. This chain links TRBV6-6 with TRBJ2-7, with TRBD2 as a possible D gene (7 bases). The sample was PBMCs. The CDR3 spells CATQVGGAEQYF. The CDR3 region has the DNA TGTGCCACTCAGGTTGGGGGGGCCGAGCAGTACTTC.